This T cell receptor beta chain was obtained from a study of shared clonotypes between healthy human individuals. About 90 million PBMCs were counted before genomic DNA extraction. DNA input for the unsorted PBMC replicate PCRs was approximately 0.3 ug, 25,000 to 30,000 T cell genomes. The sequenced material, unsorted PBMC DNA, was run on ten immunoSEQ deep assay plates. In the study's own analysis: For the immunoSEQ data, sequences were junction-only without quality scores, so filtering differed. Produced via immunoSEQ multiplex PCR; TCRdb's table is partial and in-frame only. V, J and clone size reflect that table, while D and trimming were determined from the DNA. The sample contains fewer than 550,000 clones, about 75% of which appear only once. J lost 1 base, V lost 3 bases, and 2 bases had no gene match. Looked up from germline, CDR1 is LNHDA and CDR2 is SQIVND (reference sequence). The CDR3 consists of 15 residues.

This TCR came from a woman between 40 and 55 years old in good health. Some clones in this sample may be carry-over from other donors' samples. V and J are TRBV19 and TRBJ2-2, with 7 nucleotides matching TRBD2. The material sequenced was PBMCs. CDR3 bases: TGTGCCAGTAGTATGGGCGGGGGGAACACCGGGGAGCTGTTTTTT. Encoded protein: CASSMGGGNTGELFF.